This TCR beta chain was sequenced for a study of T-cell reconstitution after alpha-beta-depleted transplantation in children. Molecular barcoding with unique molecular identifiers was used for the TCRbeta library. One entry per CDR3 protein, called by TCRdb with MiXCR from the PCR reads. The sample has 350,000 to 400,000 distinct CDR3 sequences; roughly 20% are singletons. V lost 6 bases and J lost 2, with 14 bases in between. This CDR3 has 14 amino acids. The germline V gene has CDR1 MNHEY and CDR2 SMNVEV (reference sequence). The sample holds a few counts of this clonotype. This receptor was taken from a human donor who donated a stem cell graft to a child with acute myeloid leukemia. The material was PBMCs from the stem cell graft donor, obtained from the stem cell graft. The chain recombines TRBV27 with TRBJ2-7; D assignment may be TRBD1 or TRBD2 (6 bases each). DNA for the CDR3: TGTGCCAGCAGCCTAAGGGGGGTTACCTACGAGCAGTACTTC. It yields the protein CASSLRGVTYEQYF.